The clone carrying this T cell receptor (beta chain) was seen more than once but under ten times. Its antigen is undetermined. The sample comes from a study of response to subunit inactivated influenza vaccine. General study findings and limits: Authors suggested that a seasonal influenza vaccination recruits few new T cells each time.

MiXCR, applied by TCRdb to the RT-PCR reads, yields one record per CDR3 protein. The sample shows about 800,000 distinct CDR3 sequences, around 20% of them seen only once. Germline V gene lookup returns CDR1 MNHEY and CDR2 SVGEGT. The trim removed 6 bases at V and 8 bases at J, leaving 6 bases unmatched. This CDR3 has 13 amino acids. The sequenced sample was PBMCs from blood, obtained around 5 days after vaccination. The chain carries TRBV6-2 or TRBV6-3 and TRBJ1-4, with 7 positions matching TRBD1. The clonotype comes from a man between 45 and 60 years old who received an inactivated influenza vaccine. The CDR3: CASSPPGQEKLFF. The CDR3 bases are TGTGCCAGCAGCCCACCGGGACAGGAAAAACTGTTTTTT.